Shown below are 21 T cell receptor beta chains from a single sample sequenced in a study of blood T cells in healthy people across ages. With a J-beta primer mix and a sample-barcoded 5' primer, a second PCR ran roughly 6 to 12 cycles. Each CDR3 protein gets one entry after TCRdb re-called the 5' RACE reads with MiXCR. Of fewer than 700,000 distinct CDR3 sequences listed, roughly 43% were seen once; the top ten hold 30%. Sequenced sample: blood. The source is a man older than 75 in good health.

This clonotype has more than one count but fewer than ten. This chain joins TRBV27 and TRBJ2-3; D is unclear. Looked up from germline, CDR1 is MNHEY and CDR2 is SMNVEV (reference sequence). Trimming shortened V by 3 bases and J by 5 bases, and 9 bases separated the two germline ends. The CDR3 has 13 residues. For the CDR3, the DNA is TGTGCCAGCAGTTTTTCCCATCGAGATACGCAGTATTTT. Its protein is CASSFSHRDTQYF.

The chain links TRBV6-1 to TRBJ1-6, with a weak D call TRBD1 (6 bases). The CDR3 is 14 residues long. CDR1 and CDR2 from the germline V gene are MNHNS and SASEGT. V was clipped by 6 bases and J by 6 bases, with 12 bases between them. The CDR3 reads CASRAGDRNSPLHF. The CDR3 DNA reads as TGTGCCAGCAGAGCAGGGGATCGTAATTCACCCCTCCACTTT.

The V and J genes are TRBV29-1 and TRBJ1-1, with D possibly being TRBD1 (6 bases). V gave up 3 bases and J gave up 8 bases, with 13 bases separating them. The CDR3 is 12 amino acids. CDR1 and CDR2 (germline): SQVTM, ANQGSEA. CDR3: CSVDPRGREAFF. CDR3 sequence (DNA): TGCAGCGTTGACCCCAGGGGCCGGGAAGCTTTCTTT.

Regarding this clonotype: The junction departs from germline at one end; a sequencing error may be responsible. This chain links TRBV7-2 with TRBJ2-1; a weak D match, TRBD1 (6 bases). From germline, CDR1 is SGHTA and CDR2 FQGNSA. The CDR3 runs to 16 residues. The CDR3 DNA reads TGTGCCAGCAGCCTAGCCGGGACAACCTCCTACAATGAGCAGTTCTTC. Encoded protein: CASSLAGTTSYNEQFF.

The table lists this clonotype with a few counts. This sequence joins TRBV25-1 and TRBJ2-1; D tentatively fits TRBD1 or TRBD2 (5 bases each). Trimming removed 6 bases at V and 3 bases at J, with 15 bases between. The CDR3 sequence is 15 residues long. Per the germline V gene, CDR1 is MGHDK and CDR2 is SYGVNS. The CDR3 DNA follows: TGTGCCAGCAGCCCTGTACAGGACTTCTACAATGAGCAGTTCTTC. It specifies CASSPVQDFYNEQFF. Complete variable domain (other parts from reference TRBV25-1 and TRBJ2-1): EADIYQTPRYLVIGTGKKITLECSQTMGHDKMYWYQQDPGMELHLIHYSYGVNSTEKGDLSSESTVSRIRTEHFPLTLESARPSHTSQYLCASSPVQDFYNEQFFGPGTRLTVL.

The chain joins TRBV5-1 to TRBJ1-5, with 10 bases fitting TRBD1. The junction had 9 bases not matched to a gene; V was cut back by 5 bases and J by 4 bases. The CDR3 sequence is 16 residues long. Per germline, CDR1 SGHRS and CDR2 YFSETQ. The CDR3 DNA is TGCGCCAGCAGGTCCGGGACAGGGGAAATGAATCAGCCCCAGCATTTT. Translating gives CASRSGTGEMNQPQHF.

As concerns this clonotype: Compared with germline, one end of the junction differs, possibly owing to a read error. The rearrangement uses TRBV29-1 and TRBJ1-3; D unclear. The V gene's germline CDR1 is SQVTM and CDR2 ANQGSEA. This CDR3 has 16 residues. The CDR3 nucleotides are TGCAGCGTTAAGTGGGGAGAGCTGAGCTCTGGAGACACCATATATTTT. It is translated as CSVKWGELSSGDTIYF.

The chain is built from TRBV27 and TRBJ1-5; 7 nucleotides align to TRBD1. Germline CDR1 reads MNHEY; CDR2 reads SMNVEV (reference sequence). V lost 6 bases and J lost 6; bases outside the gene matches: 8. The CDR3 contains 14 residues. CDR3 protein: CASRRAPGGQPQHF. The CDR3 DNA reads TGTGCCAGCAGGCGGGCCCCAGGGGGTCAGCCCCAGCATTTT.

The CDR3 loop is CASSLVAGGIKTGELFF. The CDR3 DNA reads as TGCGCCAGCAGCTTGGTTGCGGGGGGAATCAAGACCGGGGAGCTGTTTTTT. This chain connects TRBV5-1 to TRBJ2-2; 8 bases match TRBD2. Germline V gives CDR1 SGHRS, CDR2 YFSETQ. CDR3 length equals 17 residues. Losses at the gene ends were 0 bases for V and 5 bases for J; bases not matched to a gene: 9.

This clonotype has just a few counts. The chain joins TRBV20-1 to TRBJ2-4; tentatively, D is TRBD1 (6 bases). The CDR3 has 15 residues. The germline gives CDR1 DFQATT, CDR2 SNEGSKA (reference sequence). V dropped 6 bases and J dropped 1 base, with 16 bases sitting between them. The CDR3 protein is CSAQRSRGAKNIQYF. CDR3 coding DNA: TGCAGTGCCCAGAGATCCAGGGGTGCCAAAAACATTCAGTACTTC.

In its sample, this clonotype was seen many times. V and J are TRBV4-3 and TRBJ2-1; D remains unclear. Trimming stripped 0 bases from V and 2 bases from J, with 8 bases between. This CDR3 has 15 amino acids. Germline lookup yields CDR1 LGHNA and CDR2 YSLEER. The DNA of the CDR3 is TGCGCCAGCAGCCAAGATGTCGGAACCTACAATGAGCAGTTCTTC. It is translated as CASSQDVGTYNEQFF.

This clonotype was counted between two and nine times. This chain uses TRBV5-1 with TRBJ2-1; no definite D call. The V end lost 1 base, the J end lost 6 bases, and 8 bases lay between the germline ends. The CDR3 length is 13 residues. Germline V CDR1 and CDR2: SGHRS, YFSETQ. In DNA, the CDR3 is TGCGCCAGCAGCTTGAACAAGTTCAATGAGCAGTTCTTC. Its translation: CASSLNKFNEQFF.

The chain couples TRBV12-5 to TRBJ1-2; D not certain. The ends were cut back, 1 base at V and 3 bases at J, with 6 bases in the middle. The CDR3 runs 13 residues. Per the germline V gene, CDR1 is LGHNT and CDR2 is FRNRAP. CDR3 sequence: CASGLAGDYGYTF. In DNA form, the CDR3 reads TGTGCTAGTGGTTTGGCCGGGGACTATGGCTACACCTTC.

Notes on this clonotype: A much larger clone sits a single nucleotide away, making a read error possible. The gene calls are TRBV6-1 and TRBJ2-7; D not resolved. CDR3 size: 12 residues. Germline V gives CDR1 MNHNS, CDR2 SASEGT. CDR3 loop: CASRDEQETQDF. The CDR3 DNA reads TGTGCCAGCAGGGACGAGCAAGAGACCCAGGACTTC.

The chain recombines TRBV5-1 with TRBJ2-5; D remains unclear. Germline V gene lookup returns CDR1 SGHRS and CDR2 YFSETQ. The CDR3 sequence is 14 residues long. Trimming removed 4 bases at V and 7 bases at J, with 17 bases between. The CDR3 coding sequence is TGCGCCAGCAGCGCGATGGTACCCAAAGCGACCCAGTACTTC. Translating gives CASSAMVPKATQYF.

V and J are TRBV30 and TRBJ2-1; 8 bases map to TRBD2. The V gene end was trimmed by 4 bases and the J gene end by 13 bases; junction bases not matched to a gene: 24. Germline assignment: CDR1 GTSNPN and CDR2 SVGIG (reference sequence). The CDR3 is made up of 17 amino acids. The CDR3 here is CAWTTGLFAGGRETQFF. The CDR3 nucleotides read TGTGCCTGGACTACAGGCCTCTTTGCGGGAGGTCGAGAGACTCAGTTCTTC. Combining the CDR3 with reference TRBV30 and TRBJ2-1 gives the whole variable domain SQTIHQWPATLVQPVGSPLSLECTVEGTSNPNLYWYRQAAGRGLQLLFYSVGIGQISSEVPQNLSASRPQDRQFILSSKKLLLSDSGFYLCAWTTGLFAGGRETQFFGPGTRLTVL.

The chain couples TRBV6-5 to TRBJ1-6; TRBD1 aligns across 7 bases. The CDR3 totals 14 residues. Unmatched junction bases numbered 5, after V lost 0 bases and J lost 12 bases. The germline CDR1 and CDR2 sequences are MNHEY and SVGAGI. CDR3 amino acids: CASSYSTGNRPLHF. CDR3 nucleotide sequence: TGTGCCAGCAGTTACTCGACAGGGAATCGACCCCTCCACTTT.

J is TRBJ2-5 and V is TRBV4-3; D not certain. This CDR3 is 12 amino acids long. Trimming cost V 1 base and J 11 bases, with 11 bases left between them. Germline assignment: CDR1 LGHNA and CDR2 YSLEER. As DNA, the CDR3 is TGCGCCAGCAGCCAAGGCCAATCTGAGCAGTACTTC. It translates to CASSQGQSEQYF.

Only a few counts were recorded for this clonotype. CDR3 sequence reads: CASSLFLGDTEAFF. The CDR3 bases are TGTGCCAGCAGTTTATTTCTCGGTGACACTGAAGCTTTCTTT. The gene calls are TRBV28 and TRBJ1-1; no reliable D call. Trimming left V 1 base short and J 3 bases short, with 9 bases between. The CDR3 contains 14 residues. Looked up from germline, CDR1 is MDHEN and CDR2 is SYDVKM.

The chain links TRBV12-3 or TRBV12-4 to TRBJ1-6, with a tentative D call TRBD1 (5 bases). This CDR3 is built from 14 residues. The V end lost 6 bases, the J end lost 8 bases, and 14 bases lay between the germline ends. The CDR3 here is CASSNGGEYSPLHF. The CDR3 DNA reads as TGTGCCAGCAGCAATGGGGGGGAGTATTCACCCCTCCACTTT.

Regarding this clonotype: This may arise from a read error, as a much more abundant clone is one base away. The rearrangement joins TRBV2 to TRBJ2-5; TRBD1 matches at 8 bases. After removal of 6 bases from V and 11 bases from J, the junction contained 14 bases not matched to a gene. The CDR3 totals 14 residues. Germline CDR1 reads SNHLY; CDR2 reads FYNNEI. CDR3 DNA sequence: TGTGCCAGCAGGGACAGGGTTGCCTACAATGAGCAGTACTTC. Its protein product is CASRDRVAYNEQYF. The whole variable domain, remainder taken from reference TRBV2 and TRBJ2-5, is EPEVTQTPSHQVTQMGQEVILRCVPISNHLYFYWYRQILGQKVEFLVSFYNNEISEKSEIFDDQFSVERPDGSNFTLKIRSTKLEDSAMYFCASRDRVAYNEQYFGPGTRLLVL.